What follows is one TCR beta chain and its context. This sample is part of a study of blood T cell repertoires in COVID-19. Profiled with immunoSEQ multiplex PCR; TCRdb holds only in-frame clones, not every one. The data contain a few hundred thousand clones, 80% to 90% of them singletons. Germline CDR1 and CDR2: SGHRS and YFSETQ. This CDR3 region has 14 residues. J gave up 4 bases and V 4 bases, and 3 bases lay outside the gene matches. The V gene is TRBV5-1, the J gene TRBJ2-3; 10 nucleotides match TRBD1. This TCR derives from a woman aged 25 to 39 who had recovered from COVID-19. Sequenced: PBMCs or T cells enriched from blood (not recorded which). The CDR3 DNA reads TGCGCCAGCAGCCAAGGACAGGGGGCAGATACGCAGTATTTT. Protein product: CASSQGQGADTQYF.